This entry is about one T cell receptor (beta chain). This entry comes from a study of T-cell reconstitution after alpha-beta-depleted transplantation in children. There are 16 residues in the CDR3. The V gene end was trimmed by 6 bases and the J gene end by 2 bases; junction bases not matched to a gene: 7. From germline, CDR1 is SGHAT and CDR2 FQNNGV. Preparation of the TCRbeta library used unique molecular identifiers. TCRdb used MiXCR to reprocess the PCR reads, holding one entry per CDR3 protein. The sample contains 700,000 or so distinct CDR3 sequences, less than 15% of which appear only once. This chain connects TRBV11-2 to TRBJ2-7; 13 bases align to TRBD2. The source is a girl aged 2-10 years with congenital amegakaryocytic thrombocytopenia, due to receive a stem cell transplant. Specimen: PBMCs, collected before TCRalphabeta/CD19-depleted stem cell transplant. The CDR3, as DNA: TGTGCCAGCAGTTCCAGACTAGCGGGAGGCCCCTACGAGCAGTACTTC. Protein product: CASSSRLAGGPYEQYF.